These 18 T cell receptor beta chains originate from one sample sequenced in a study of beta chain features in type 1 diabetes. The sequenced template was cDNA made from the entire isolated RNA. The protocol was immunoSEQ multiplex PCR, while the TCRdb copy is restricted to in-frame clones and leaves out a portion. The sample carries hundreds of thousands of clones, roughly 12% recorded once. Material: naive CD4+ T cells from blood. Receptor source: a man between 18 and 29 years old in good health.

The chain carries TRBV4-2 and TRBJ2-7; D possibly corresponds to TRBD2 (6 bases). The CDR3 has 13 amino acids. Germline loops: CDR1 LGHNA, CDR2 YNFKEQ. Trimming removed 4 bases from V and 7 bases from J, with 14 bases in between. The CDR3 sequence is CASSLGRRDEQYF. In DNA, the CDR3 is TGTGCCAGCAGCCTAGGAAGGCGGGATGAGCAGTACTTC.

Only a few counts were recorded for this clone. The chain couples TRBV19 to TRBJ1-2, with a tentative D call TRBD1 (5 bases). The CDR3 is made up of 15 amino acids. Germline V gives CDR1 LNHDA, CDR2 SQIVND (reference sequence). V lost 5 bases, J lost 0 bases, and 13 bases lay in between. The CDR3 nucleotides are TGTGCCAGTAGTCGTGACAGTGGGGCTAACTATGGCTACACCTTC. Translated: CASSRDSGANYGYTF.

The chain couples TRBV29-1 to TRBJ2-2, with TRBD2 as a possible D gene (5 bases). This CDR3 has 15 amino acids. The V end was cut by 6 bases, the J end by 7 bases, with 21 bases between. In germline, CDR1 is SQVTM, CDR2 ANQGSEA. The DNA for the CDR3 is TGCAGCGTGAACGAGAGGGCAGGAGCGAGCGGGGAGCTGTTTTTT. Protein sequence: CSVNERAGASGELFF.

The chain has TRBV7-8 and TRBJ2-2; D gene unclear. With 7 bases removed from V and 4 bases from J, the gap between germline ends came to 16 bases. Germline-derived CDR1 and CDR2 are SGHVS and FQNEAQ. The CDR3 loop spans 15 amino acids. This CDR3 reads CASNRRQLGTGELFF. The CDR3 nucleotides read TGTGCCAGCAATCGCCGGCAGCTAGGCACCGGGGAGCTGTTTTTT.

This clone came up a few times. The chain combines TRBV28 with TRBJ2-7, with 9 bases matching TRBD2. V dropped 11 bases and J dropped 7; count of bases not matched to a gene: 15. From germline, CDR1 is MDHEN and CDR2 SYDVKM. The CDR3 consists of 14 residues. The CDR3 DNA reads TGTGCCGCCGGGATCGGCGGGAGGGCCCGGGAGCAGTACTTC. It codes for CAAGIGGRAREQYF.

This clone was seen a few times. In the same sample, other DNA sequences code for this CDR3. The chain couples TRBV11-2 to TRBJ2-7; D is possibly TRBD2 (5 bases). In germline, CDR1 is SGHAT, CDR2 FQNNGV. CDR3 size: 15 residues. Trimming left V 0 bases short and J 0 bases short, with 9 bases between. Here the CDR3 reads CASSLDRGSSYEQYF. DNA for the CDR3: TGTGCCAGCAGCTTAGATCGGGGTAGCTCCTACGAGCAGTACTTC. The whole variable domain, remainder taken from reference TRBV11-2 and TRBJ2-7, is EAGVAQSPRYKIIEKRQSVAFWCNPISGHATLYWYQQILGQGPKLLIQFQNNGVVDDSQLPKDRFSAERLKGVDSTLKIQPAKLEDSAVYLCASSLDRGSSYEQYFGPGTRLTVT.

This clone has only a few counts. The chain combines TRBV9 with TRBJ2-7; 10 positions match TRBD1. Germline CDR1 reads SGDLS; CDR2 reads YYNGEE. V shed 4 bases and J 3 bases; nucleotides not matched to a gene: 7. The CDR3 runs 15 residues. The CDR3, as DNA: TGTGCCAGCAGCTCGGCCCGGGACAGGGGCTACGAGCAGTACTTC. It yields the protein CASSSARDRGYEQYF.

The genes are TRBV7-6 and TRBJ1-6; TRBD1 matches 7 bases. This CDR3 has 15 amino acids. The V and J ends lost 1 base and 7 bases, in that order; junction bases with no gene match: 4. Germline CDR1 and CDR2: SGHVS and FNYEAQ. CDR3 sequence reads: CASSLEGAGNSPLHF. Written as DNA, the CDR3 is TGTGCCAGCAGCTTAGAGGGGGCAGGAAATTCACCCCTCCACTTT.

This clone was counted only a few times. The chain links TRBV9 to TRBJ2-5, with D possibly being TRBD1 (6 bases). Germline V gene data show CDR1 as SGDLS and CDR2 as YYNGEE. V was pared by 2 bases and J by 5 bases, with 25 bases between. This CDR3 is built from 18 residues. This CDR3 is CASSVQTSSVGGAETQYF. CDR3 DNA: TGTGCCAGCAGCGTCCAGACCAGCTCTGTAGGGGGAGCGGAGACCCAGTACTTC.

The J gene is TRBJ2-7, the V gene TRBV5-1, with TRBD2 matching 7 bases. The junction had 12 bases not matched to a gene; V was cut back by 4 bases and J by 5 bases. The CDR3 sequence is 15 residues long. CDR1 and CDR2 from the germline V gene are SGHRS and YFSETQ. The CDR3 DNA is TGCGCCAGCAGCACCGCCTTGATGGGAGGGAACGAGCAGTACTTC. Translated: CASSTALMGGNEQYF.

This clone was counted between two and nine times. This rearrangement joins TRBV5-5 to TRBJ1-5, with 8 positions matching TRBD1. CDR3 length: 16 amino acids. Germline CDR1 is SGHKS and CDR2 is YYEKEE (reference sequence). V shed 4 bases, J shed 1 base, and the junction held 7 bases outside the gene matches. CDR3 bases: TGTGCCAGCAGCGAGTCGGGACAGGCGAGCAATCAGCCCCAGCATTTT. Translation gives CASSESGQASNQPQHF.

There are a few counts of this clone. This chain uses TRBV7-2 with TRBJ2-1; TRBD1 aligns across 10 bases. Germline lookup yields CDR1 SGHTA and CDR2 FQGNSA. The CDR3 covers 14 residues. The V and J ends lost 8 bases and 5 bases, in that order; junction bases with no gene match: 6. CDR3 residues: CASGRQGAHNEQFF. Written as DNA, the CDR3 is TGTGCCAGCGGCCGACAGGGGGCCCACAATGAGCAGTTCTTC.

This clone has just a few counts. The chain is built from TRBV29-1 and TRBJ1-1, with D unclear. CDR3 length: 12 residues. The germline V and J ends were trimmed by 4 bases and 4 bases, with 10 bases remaining between them. Germline V lookup: CDR1 SQVTM, CDR2 ANQGSEA. The CDR3, as DNA: TGCAGCGTTGTCACTTACGGCACTGAAGCTTTCTTT. Its translation is CSVVTYGTEAFF.

The V and J genes are TRBV5-1 and TRBJ2-1, with D unresolved. Trimming stripped 0 bases from V and 9 bases from J, with 10 bases between. Germline V CDR1 and CDR2: SGHRS, YFSETQ. The CDR3 runs 13 residues. The CDR3 DNA reads as TGCGCCAGCAGCTTGGCCTATGGTGGTGAGCAGTTCTTC. Its protein is CASSLAYGGEQFF.

This clone was counted between two and nine times. The chain recombines TRBV6-1 with TRBJ1-5; 9 nucleotides agree with TRBD1. The trim removed 6 bases at V and 6 bases at J, leaving 6 bases unmatched. CDR3 length: 14 residues. The germline CDR1 and CDR2 sequences are MNHNS and SASEGT. CDR3 residues: CASSRDRVSQPQHF. The CDR3, as DNA: TGTGCCAGCAGCCGGGACAGGGTCTCTCAGCCCCAGCATTTT.

This chain joins TRBV7-2 and TRBJ2-5; TRBD2 agrees at 7 bases. Trimming cost V 5 bases and J 6 bases; bases outside gene matches: 6. The germline V gene encodes CDR1 SGHTA and CDR2 FQGNSA. The CDR3 runs 13 residues. The CDR3 DNA reads as TGTGCCAGCAGCCTCCGGGGGGAACAGACCCAGTACTTC. It translates to CASSLRGEQTQYF.

The chain links TRBV15 to TRBJ1-6; D call uncertain. V was shortened by 0 bases and J by 8 bases, with 8 bases between the two germline ends. The CDR3 has 14 residues. In germline, CDR1 is LNHNV, CDR2 YYDKDF (reference sequence). CDR3 bases: TGTGCCACCAGCAGAGAACAGAGGGATTCACCCCTCCACTTT. Translating gives CATSREQRDSPLHF.

The V and J genes are TRBV19 and TRBJ2-7; 10 bases align to TRBD1. Germline CDR1 and CDR2: LNHDA and SQIVND (reference sequence). V lost 4 bases to trimming and J lost 7 bases; unmatched junction nucleotides: 1. This CDR3 contains 12 residues. The CDR3, as DNA: TGTGCCAGTAGTACGGGACAGGGGGAGCAGTACTTC. Encoded protein: CASSTGQGEQYF.